Shown below are 7 T cell receptor beta chains from a single sample sequenced in a study of blood T cells in healthy people across ages. For the second PCR, which ran for about 6 to 11 cycles, a sample-barcoded 5' primer and a J-beta primer mix were used. TCRdb independently ran MiXCR on the 5' RACE reads; one entry per CDR3 protein. The profile covers hundreds of thousands of distinct CDR3 sequences, with around 54% appearing a single time and more than 35% taken by the ten largest. Source material: blood. These receptors came from a man aged 55 to 70 in good health.

The sample holds a few counts of this clonotype. The chain links TRBV5-1 to TRBJ2-1; D uncertain. The germline V and J ends were trimmed by 4 bases and 0 bases, with 8 bases remaining between them. Germline V gene lookup returns CDR1 SGHRS and CDR2 YFSETQ. CDR3 size: 14 residues. The CDR3 sequence is CASSTQSSYNEQFF. The CDR3 nucleotides read TGCGCCAGCAGCACACAGAGCTCCTACAATGAGCAGTTCTTC.

The V call is TRBV2, the J call TRBJ1-2; D remains ambiguous. The V end was cut by 2 bases, the J end by 3 bases, with 10 bases between. This CDR3 has 14 residues. Germline loops: CDR1 SNHLY, CDR2 FYNNEI. This chain's CDR3 is CASSERVGHYGYTF. In DNA form, the CDR3 reads TGTGCCAGCAGTGAAAGGGTGGGCCACTATGGCTACACCTTC.

The chain has TRBV5-1 and TRBJ1-4; the D is unclear. The CDR3 loop spans 15 amino acids. CDR1 and CDR2 from the germline V gene are SGHRS and YFSETQ. Trimming cost V 7 bases and J 4 bases, with 17 bases left between them. CDR3 nucleotides: TGCGCCAGCGGCCTAAATAACGGCGGTAATGAAAAACTGTTTTTT. Its translation: CASGLNNGGNEKLFF.

As concerns this clonotype: One end of the junction does not line up with germline, which may come from a read error. The chain employs TRBV6-5 and TRBJ1-5; 7 bases agree with TRBD1. The CDR3 length is 16 residues. Per the germline V gene, CDR1 is MNHEY and CDR2 is SVGAGI. The CDR3 reads CASSYLQGGYDQPQHF. CDR3 nucleotide sequence: TGCGCCAGCAGTTACCTTCAGGGGGGCTACGATCAGCCCCAGCATTTT.

The chain joins TRBV15 to TRBJ2-3; TRBD1 or TRBD2 may be the D gene (6 bases each). V lost 0 bases, J lost 3 bases, and 13 bases lay in between. Germline values: CDR1 LNHNV, CDR2 YYDKDF (reference sequence). The CDR3 consists of 16 residues. CDR3 protein: CATSRDTGGDTDTQYF. CDR3 nucleotides: TGTGCCACCAGCAGAGATACCGGGGGCGATACAGATACGCAGTATTTT.

V usage is TRBV7-2 and J usage is TRBJ2-3, with a tentative D call TRBD1 (6 bases). V was pared by 0 bases and J by 4 bases, with 14 bases between. CDR1 and CDR2 from the germline V gene are SGHTA and FQGNSA. There are 16 residues in the CDR3. The CDR3 coding sequence is TGTGCCAGCAGCTTAGCGGGGGTGGGGGCGGCAGATACGCAGTATTTT. This sequence encodes CASSLAGVGAADTQYF.

The chain couples TRBV28 to TRBJ2-2; 8 positions agree with TRBD1. Trimming cost V 10 bases and J 4 bases; bases outside gene matches: 5. This CDR3 is built from 13 residues. In germline, CDR1 is MDHEN, CDR2 SYDVKM. The CDR3 DNA reads as TGTGCCACCTACGACAGGGGCACCGGGGAGCTGTTTTTT. Translating it yields CATYDRGTGELFF.